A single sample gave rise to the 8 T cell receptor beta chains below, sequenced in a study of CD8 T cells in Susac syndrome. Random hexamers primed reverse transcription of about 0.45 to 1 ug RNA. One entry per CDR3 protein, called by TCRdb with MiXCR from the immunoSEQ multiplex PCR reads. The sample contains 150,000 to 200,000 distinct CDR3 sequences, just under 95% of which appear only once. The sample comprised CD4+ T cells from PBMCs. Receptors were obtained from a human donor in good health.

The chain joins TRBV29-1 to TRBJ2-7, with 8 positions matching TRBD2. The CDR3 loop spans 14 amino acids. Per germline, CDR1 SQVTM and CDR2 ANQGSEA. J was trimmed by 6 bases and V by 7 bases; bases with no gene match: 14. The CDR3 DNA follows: TGCAGCGCCGGGGGGGTGACAAGAGCAAGCGAGCAGTACTTC. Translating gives CSAGGVTRASEQYF.

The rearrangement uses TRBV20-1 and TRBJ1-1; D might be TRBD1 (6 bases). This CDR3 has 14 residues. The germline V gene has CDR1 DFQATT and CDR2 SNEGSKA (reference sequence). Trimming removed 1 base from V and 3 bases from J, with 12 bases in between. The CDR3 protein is CSARVGGGYTEAFF. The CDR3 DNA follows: TGCAGTGCTAGAGTGGGTGGGGGCTACACTGAAGCTTTCTTT.

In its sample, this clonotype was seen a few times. In DNA form, the CDR3 reads TGTGCCAGCAGTGAAGTGCTAAACACTGAAGCTTTCTTT. Residues: CASSEVLNTEAFF. The rearrangement joins TRBV2 to TRBJ1-1; D uncertain. There are 13 residues in the CDR3. V was cut by 1 base and J by 2 bases, with 5 bases left in between. CDR1 and CDR2 from the germline V gene are SNHLY and FYNNEI.

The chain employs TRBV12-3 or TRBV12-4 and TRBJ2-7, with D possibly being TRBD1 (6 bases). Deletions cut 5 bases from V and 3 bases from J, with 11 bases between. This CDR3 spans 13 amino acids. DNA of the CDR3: TGTGCCAGCAGTCCCGGGACATACTACGAGCAGTACTTC. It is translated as CASSPGTYYEQYF.

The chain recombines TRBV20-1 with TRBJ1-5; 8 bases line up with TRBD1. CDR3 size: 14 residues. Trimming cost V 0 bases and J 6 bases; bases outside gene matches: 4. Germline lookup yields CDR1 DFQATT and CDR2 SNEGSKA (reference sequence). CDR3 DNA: TGCAGTGCTAGAGACGACAGGGGAGGTCAGCCCCAGCATTTT. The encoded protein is CSARDDRGGQPQHF.

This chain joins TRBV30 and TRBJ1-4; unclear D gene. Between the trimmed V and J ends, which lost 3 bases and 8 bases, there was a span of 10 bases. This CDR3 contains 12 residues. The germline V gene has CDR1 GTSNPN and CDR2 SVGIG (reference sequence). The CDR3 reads CAWRGSAEKLFF. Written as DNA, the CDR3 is TGTGCCTGGAGGGGATCGGCAGAAAAACTGTTTTTT. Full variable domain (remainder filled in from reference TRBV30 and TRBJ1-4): SQTIHQWPATLVQPVGSPLSLECTVEGTSNPNLYWYRQAAGRGLQLLFYSVGIGQISSEVPQNLSASRPQDRQFILSSKKLLLSDSGFYLCAWRGSAEKLFFGSGTQLSVL.

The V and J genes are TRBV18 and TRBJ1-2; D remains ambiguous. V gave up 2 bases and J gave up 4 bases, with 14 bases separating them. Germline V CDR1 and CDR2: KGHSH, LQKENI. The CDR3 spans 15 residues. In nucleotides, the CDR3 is TGTGCCAGCTCACCAAGTAGGGATTGGGGCTATGGCTACACCTTC. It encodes CASSPSRDWGYGYTF.

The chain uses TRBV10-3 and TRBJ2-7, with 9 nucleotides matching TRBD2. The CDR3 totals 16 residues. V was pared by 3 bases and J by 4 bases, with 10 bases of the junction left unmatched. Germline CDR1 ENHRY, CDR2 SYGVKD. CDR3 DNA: TGTGCCATCAGTGAACCTAGCGGGGTTAAGGGATACGAGCAGTACTTC. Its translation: CAISEPSGVKGYEQYF.